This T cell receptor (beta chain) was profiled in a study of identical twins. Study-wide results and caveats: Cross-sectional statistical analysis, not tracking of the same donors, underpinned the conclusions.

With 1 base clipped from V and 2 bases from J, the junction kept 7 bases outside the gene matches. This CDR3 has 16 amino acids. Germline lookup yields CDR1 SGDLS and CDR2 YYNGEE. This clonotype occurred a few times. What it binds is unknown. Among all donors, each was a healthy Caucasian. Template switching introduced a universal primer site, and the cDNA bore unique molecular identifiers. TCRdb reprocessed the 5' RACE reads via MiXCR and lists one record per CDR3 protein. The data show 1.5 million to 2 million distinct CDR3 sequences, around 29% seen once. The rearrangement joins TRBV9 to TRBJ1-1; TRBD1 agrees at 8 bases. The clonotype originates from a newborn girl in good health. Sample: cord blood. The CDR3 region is CASSVTGQEKNTEAFF. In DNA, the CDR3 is TGTGCCAGCAGCGTAACGGGACAGGAGAAAAACACTGAAGCTTTCTTT.